This TCR beta chain was recorded in a study of OX40 agonist ivuxolimab in advanced cancers. Study-wide findings and caveats: The mean number of expanded clones was higher in CD8+ T cells than in CD4+.

Data came from immunoSEQ multiplex PCR; TCRdb stores just in-frame clones and leaves some out. There are about 79,000 clones in the sample; more than 85% occur only once, and roughly 6.9% lies in the top ten. CDR1 is SNHLY and CDR2 is FYNNEI in the germline V gene. The CDR3 runs to 15 residues. Trimming pared 0 bases from V and 0 bases from J, leaving 5 bases between. This clone has only one observation. The antigen is not known. The source material was CD4+ or CD8+ T cells sorted from blood, sampled in a trial of the OX40 agonist ivuxolimab. The sequence came from an adult with an advanced solid tumor such as melanoma, head and neck, liver or kidney cancer. The chain uses TRBV2 and TRBJ2-2, with D possibly being TRBD1 (5 bases). The DNA of the CDR3 is TGTGCCAGCAGTGAAGCCAGGGCGAACACCGGGGAGCTGTTTTTT. This translates into CASSEARANTGELFF.